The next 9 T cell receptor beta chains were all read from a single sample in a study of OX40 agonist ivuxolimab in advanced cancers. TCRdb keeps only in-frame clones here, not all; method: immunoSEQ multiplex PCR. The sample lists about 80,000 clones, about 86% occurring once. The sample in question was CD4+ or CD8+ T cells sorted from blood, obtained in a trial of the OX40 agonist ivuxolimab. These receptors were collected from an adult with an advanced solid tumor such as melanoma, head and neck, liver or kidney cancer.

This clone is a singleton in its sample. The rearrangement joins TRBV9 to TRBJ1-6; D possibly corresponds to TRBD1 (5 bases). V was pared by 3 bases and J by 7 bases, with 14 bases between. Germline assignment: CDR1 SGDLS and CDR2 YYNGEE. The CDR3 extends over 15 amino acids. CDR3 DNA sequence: TGTGCCAGCAGCGCGGGACTAGTCAGAAATTCACCCCTCCACTTT. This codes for CASSAGLVRNSPLHF.

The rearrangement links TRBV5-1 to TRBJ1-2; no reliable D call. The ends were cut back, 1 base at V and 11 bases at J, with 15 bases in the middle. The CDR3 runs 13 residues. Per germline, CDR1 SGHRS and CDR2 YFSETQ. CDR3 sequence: CASSLSGQNGYTF. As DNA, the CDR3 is TGCGCCAGCAGCTTGTCCGGGCAAAACGGATACACCTTC.

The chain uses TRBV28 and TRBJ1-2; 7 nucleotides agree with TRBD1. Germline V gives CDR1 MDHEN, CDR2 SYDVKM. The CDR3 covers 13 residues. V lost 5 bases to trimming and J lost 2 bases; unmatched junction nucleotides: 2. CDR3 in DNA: TGTGCCAGCAGTCCGGGACAGAACTATGGCTACACCTTC. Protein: CASSPGQNYGYTF.

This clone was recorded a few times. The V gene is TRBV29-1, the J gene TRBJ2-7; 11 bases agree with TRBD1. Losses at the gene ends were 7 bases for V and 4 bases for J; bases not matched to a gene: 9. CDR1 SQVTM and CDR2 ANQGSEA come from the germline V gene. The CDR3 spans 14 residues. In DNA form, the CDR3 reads TGCAGCGCAGCCGGGACAGGGGGGCAATACGAGCAGTACTTC. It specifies CSAAGTGGQYEQYF.

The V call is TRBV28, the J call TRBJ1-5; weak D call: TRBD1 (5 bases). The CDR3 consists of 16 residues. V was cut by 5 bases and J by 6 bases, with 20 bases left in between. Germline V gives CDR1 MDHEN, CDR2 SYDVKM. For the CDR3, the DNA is TGTGCCAGCAGTCCCCCTAGGGGTAAGGGAGGTCAGCCCCAGCATTTT. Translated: CASSPPRGKGGQPQHF. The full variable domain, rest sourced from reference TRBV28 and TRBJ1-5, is DVKVTQSSRYLVKRTGEKVFLECVQDMDHENMFWYRQDPGLGLRLIYFSYDVKMKEKGDIPEGYSVSREKKERFSLILESASTNQTSMYLCASSPPRGKGGQPQHFGDGTRLSIL.

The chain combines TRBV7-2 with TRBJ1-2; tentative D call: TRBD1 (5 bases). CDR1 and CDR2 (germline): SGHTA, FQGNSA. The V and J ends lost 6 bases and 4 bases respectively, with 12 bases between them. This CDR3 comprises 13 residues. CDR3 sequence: CASSSTGFYGYTF. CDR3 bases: TGTGCCAGCAGTTCCACAGGTTTCTATGGCTACACCTTC.

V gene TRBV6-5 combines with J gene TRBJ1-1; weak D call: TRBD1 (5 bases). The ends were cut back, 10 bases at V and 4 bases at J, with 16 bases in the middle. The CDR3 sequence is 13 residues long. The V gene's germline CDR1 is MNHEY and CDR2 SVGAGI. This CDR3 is CATTLGGGTEAFF. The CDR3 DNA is TGTGCCACCACCCTGGGGGGTGGCACTGAAGCTTTCTTT.

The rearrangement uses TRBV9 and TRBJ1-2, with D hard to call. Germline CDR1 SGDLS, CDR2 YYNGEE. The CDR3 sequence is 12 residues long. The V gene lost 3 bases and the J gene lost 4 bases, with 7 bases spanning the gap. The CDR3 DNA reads TGTGCCAGCAGCGCTCAGAGCTATGGCTACACCTTC. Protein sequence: CASSAQSYGYTF.

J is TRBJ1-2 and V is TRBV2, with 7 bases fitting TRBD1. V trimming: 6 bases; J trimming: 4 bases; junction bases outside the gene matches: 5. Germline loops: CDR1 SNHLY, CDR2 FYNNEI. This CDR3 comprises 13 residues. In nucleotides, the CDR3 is TGTGCCAGCAGCGGACAGGTAGTCTATGGCTACACCTTC. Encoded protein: CASSGQVVYGYTF.